One and the same sample provided the 23 T cell receptor beta chains below, sequenced in a study of PD-1 blockade in classical Hodgkin lymphoma. Data came from immunoSEQ multiplex PCR; TCRdb stores just in-frame clones and leaves some out. Of 25,000 to 30,000 clones listed, almost 90% are singletons. There was relapse after autologous stem cell transplantation in every patient, and there was variation in brentuximab vedotin exposure. Magnetic depletion of non-target cells from thawed PBMCs yielded purified CD8+ T cells. This sample comprised CD8+ T cells from blood, obtained at baseline. These receptors all stem from a human donor with classical Hodgkin lymphoma.

This sequence joins TRBV18 and TRBJ2-1; TRBD2 aligns across 14 bases. J gave up 9 bases and V 3 bases, and 7 bases lay outside the gene matches. Germline V gene sequence: CDR1 KGHSH, CDR2 LQKENI. There are 16 residues in the CDR3. The CDR3 DNA reads as TGTGCCAGCTCACCTCCGGGACTAGCGGGAGTCGTTGAGCAGTTCTTC. It specifies CASSPPGLAGVVEQFF.

The chain couples TRBV10-1 to TRBJ2-5; possibly TRBD1 or TRBD2 for D (5 bases each). The CDR3 has 15 residues. The germline CDR1 and CDR2 sequences are WNHNN and SYGVQD (reference sequence). V was shortened by 0 bases and J by 1 base, with 9 bases between the two germline ends. CDR3: CASSESLGVQETQYF. CDR3 in DNA: TGCGCCAGCAGTGAGTCGTTGGGGGTCCAAGAGACCCAGTACTTC.

The rearrangement links TRBV10-1 to TRBJ2-5; 9 positions agree with TRBD2. The trim removed 3 bases at V and 4 bases at J, leaving 3 bases unmatched. The germline CDR1 and CDR2 sequences are WNHNN and SYGVQD (reference sequence). This CDR3 comprises 14 residues. The CDR3 DNA reads TGCGCCAGCAGTGATAGCGGGAGTTTAGAGACCCAGTACTTC. Translation: CASSDSGSLETQYF.

The chain combines TRBV27 with TRBJ2-7, with a weak D call TRBD2 (5 bases). CDR3 length equals 13 residues. V was shortened by 5 bases and J by 7 bases, with 15 bases between the two germline ends. Germline assignment: CDR1 MNHEY and CDR2 SMNVEV (reference sequence). CDR3 protein: CASSRGPVEEQYF. CDR3 nucleotide sequence: TGTGCCAGCAGTCGCGGGCCGGTGGAGGAGCAGTACTTC.

The chain has TRBV29-1 and TRBJ2-1; 8 bases align to TRBD2. CDR3 length: 13 amino acids. Germline V gene sequence: CDR1 SQVTM, CDR2 ANQGSEA. V gave up 5 bases and J gave up 10 bases; unmatched junction bases: 10. CDR3 sequence: CSVQGREGREQFF. The DNA for the CDR3 is TGCAGCGTTCAGGGCCGGGAGGGCCGAGAGCAGTTCTTC.

V gene TRBV5-6 combines with J gene TRBJ2-7; D gene uncertain. The germline gives CDR1 SGHDT, CDR2 YYEEEE. V lost 3 bases to trimming and J lost 3 bases, with 13 bases between them. The CDR3 contains 14 residues. The CDR3 DNA reads as TGTGCCAGCAGCTACGGACGGCGGATCTACGAGCAGTACTTC. Protein product: CASSYGRRIYEQYF.

The rearrangement joins TRBV27 to TRBJ1-5; weak D call: TRBD1 (5 bases). The CDR3 extends over 15 amino acids. Germline CDR1 MNHEY, CDR2 SMNVEV (reference sequence). V dropped 0 bases and J dropped 2 bases, with 8 bases sitting between them. For the CDR3, the DNA is TGTGCCAGCAGTTTATCTTCAGGGCGCAATCAGCCCCAGCATTTT. This codes for CASSLSSGRNQPQHF.

This chain joins TRBV9 and TRBJ1-3; the D is unclear. Germline V lookup: CDR1 SGDLS, CDR2 YYNGEE. V gave up 6 bases and J gave up 4 bases, with 11 bases separating them. This CDR3 spans 13 amino acids. In DNA form, the CDR3 reads TGTGCCAGCACCCAAGGACCCGGAAACACCATATATTTT. Its protein product is CASTQGPGNTIYF.

The J gene is TRBJ2-7, the V gene TRBV7-9, with D hard to call. Germline lookup yields CDR1 SEHNR and CDR2 FQNEAQ (reference sequence). This CDR3 is built from 15 residues. Trimming pared 0 bases from V and 3 bases from J, leaving 12 bases between. In nucleotides, the CDR3 is TGTGCCAGCAGCTTAGCCCCAGACGACTTCTACGAGCAGTACTTC. Translation: CASSLAPDDFYEQYF. The full variable domain, in which reference TRBV7-9 and TRBJ2-7 provide the parts outside the CDR3, is DTGVSQNPRHKITKRGQNVTFRCDPISEHNRLYWYRQTLGQGPEFLTYFQNEAQLEKSRLLSDRFSAERPKGSFSTLEIQRTEQGDSAMYLCASSLAPDDFYEQYFGPGTRLTVT.

The table lists this clone with a count of one. The chain recombines TRBV7-6 with TRBJ2-7, with 10 bases matching TRBD2. The CDR3 has 13 amino acids. The germline V gene has CDR1 SGHVS and CDR2 FNYEAQ. V gave up 5 bases and J gave up 6 bases; unmatched junction bases: 4. The CDR3 DNA sequence: TGTGCCAGCAGCCCGGGACTAGCGTTCGAGCAGTACTTC. Encoded protein: CASSPGLAFEQYF.

CDR3 loop: CASSLTKAGASGAYEQYF. The DNA for the CDR3 is TGTGCCAGCAGTTTAACGAAGGCAGGAGCTAGCGGAGCCTACGAGCAGTACTTC. The gene calls are TRBV27 and TRBJ2-7; 7 positions agree with TRBD2. Germline CDR1 MNHEY, CDR2 SMNVEV (reference sequence). Unmatched junction bases numbered 15, after V lost 2 bases and J lost 2 bases. The CDR3 runs to 18 residues.

The chain is built from TRBV7-9 and TRBJ2-5, with a possible D match to TRBD1 (6 bases). V lost 5 bases and J 10 bases, leaving 11 bases between the germline ends. CDR1 SEHNR and CDR2 FQNEAQ come from the germline V gene (reference sequence). There are 11 residues in the CDR3. CDR3: CASSAQGSQYF. CDR3 nucleotides: TGTGCCAGCAGCGCACAGGGAAGCCAGTACTTC.

The CDR3 DNA reads TGTGCCAGCAGTTTCCTTGGGCAGAACACTGAAGCTTTCTTT. Its translation: CASSFLGQNTEAFF. The genes are TRBV27 and TRBJ1-1; D is ambiguous. The CDR3 contains 14 residues. The V gene's germline CDR1 is MNHEY and CDR2 SMNVEV (reference sequence). With 3 bases removed from V and 1 base from J, the gap between germline ends came to 9 bases.

This clone appeared a single time. This chain joins TRBV18 and TRBJ2-2; TRBD2 matches 9 bases. The CDR3 covers 17 residues. Germline V gene lookup returns CDR1 KGHSH and CDR2 LQKENI. J gave up 0 bases and V 6 bases, and 8 bases lay outside the gene matches. CDR3 DNA: TGTGCCAGCTCGCCTCCCGGGACTAGCCCGAACACCGGGGAGCTGTTTTTT. Translated, it gives CASSPPGTSPNTGELFF.

With regard to this clone: In the same sample, other DNA sequences code for this CDR3. The chain carries TRBV7-2 and TRBJ2-7; D uncertain. Trimming left V 1 base short and J 3 bases short, with 7 bases between. Germline CDR1 and CDR2: SGHTA and FQGNSA. The CDR3 loop spans 13 amino acids. CDR3 in DNA: TGTGCCAGCAGCTTAGATGCTAGCTACGAGCAGTACTTC. Protein product: CASSLDASYEQYF.

This clone was observed once. The gene calls are TRBV2 and TRBJ2-7; no reliable D call. Germline-derived CDR1 and CDR2 are SNHLY and FYNNEI. V lost 6 bases and J lost 2, with 8 bases in between. The CDR3 consists of 12 residues. Written as DNA, the CDR3 is TGTGCCAGCAGAGGCCGAACCTACGAGCAGTACTTC. Its translation: CASRGRTYEQYF.

The chain is built from TRBV27 and TRBJ2-7, with D unresolved. The V gene lost 2 bases and the J gene lost 3 bases, with 11 bases spanning the gap. This CDR3 comprises 14 residues. In germline, CDR1 is MNHEY, CDR2 SMNVEV (reference sequence). The CDR3 DNA reads TGTGCCAGCAGTTTACAACCCTACGGCTACGAGCAGTACTTC. Its protein is CASSLQPYGYEQYF.

The chain uses TRBV6-1 and TRBJ2-1; 15 bases agree with TRBD2. The germline gives CDR1 MNHNS, CDR2 SASEGT. J gave up 0 bases and V 0 bases, and 6 bases lay outside the gene matches. The CDR3 spans 20 residues. The CDR3 reads CASSEAVGLAGGFSYNEQFF. Written as DNA, the CDR3 is TGTGCCAGCAGTGAAGCTGTAGGACTAGCGGGAGGGTTCTCCTACAATGAGCAGTTCTTC.

This clone occurred once. The rearrangement links TRBV27 to TRBJ1-4; 9 nucleotides align to TRBD1. CDR3 length equals 15 residues. Trimming at V came to 5 bases and at J to 7 bases, leaving 8 bases not matched to a gene. Germline CDR1 reads MNHEY; CDR2 reads SMNVEV (reference sequence). CDR3 nucleotide sequence: TGTGCCAGCAGTCCCCGGACAGGGGTGGGTGAAAAACTGTTTTTT. Its translation is CASSPRTGVGEKLFF.

The rearrangement links TRBV2 to TRBJ1-3, with D uncertain. Per the germline V gene, CDR1 is SNHLY and CDR2 is FYNNEI. The CDR3 runs 16 residues. V lost 0 bases to trimming and J lost 0 bases, with 9 bases between them. The CDR3 nucleotides are TGTGCCAGCAGTGAAGCCGGCAGCTTCTCTGGAAACACCATATATTTT. Protein product: CASSEAGSFSGNTIYF.

The chain combines TRBV9 with TRBJ1-1, with D possibly being TRBD1 (6 bases). This CDR3 has 14 amino acids. Trimming left V 5 bases short and J 1 base short, with 12 bases between. Germline-derived CDR1 and CDR2 are SGDLS and YYNGEE. CDR3 coding DNA: TGTGCCAGCAGAGCAGGGGACTCGAACACTGAAGCTTTCTTT. Residues: CASRAGDSNTEAFF.

V gene TRBV6-1 combines with J gene TRBJ2-3; 10 nucleotides line up with TRBD1. The V and J ends lost 4 bases and 4 bases, in that order; junction bases with no gene match: 8. This CDR3 comprises 16 residues. Germline values: CDR1 MNHNS, CDR2 SASEGT. Here the CDR3 DNA reads TGTGCCAGCAGTGCCACACCGGGACAGGGGCCAGATACGCAGTATTTT. Translated: CASSATPGQGPDTQYF.

V and J are TRBV6-5 and TRBJ1-2, with D perhaps TRBD1 (5 bases). The V and J ends lost 2 bases and 7 bases respectively, with 11 bases between them. The CDR3 is 13 amino acids. The germline V gene has CDR1 MNHEY and CDR2 SVGAGI. This CDR3 reads CASSYRGVGGYTF. For the CDR3, the DNA is TGTGCCAGCAGTTACAGGGGAGTCGGTGGCTACACCTTC.